These T cell receptor beta chains were read from a single sample in a study of OX40 agonist ivuxolimab in advanced cancers. Using immunoSEQ multiplex PCR, the repertoire was profiled, and TCRdb retains in-frame clones only, with some absent. Among about 46,000 clones listed, around nine tenths were seen once. The sample here was CD4+ or CD8+ T cells sorted from blood, taken in a trial of the OX40 agonist ivuxolimab. These TCRs come from an adult with an advanced solid tumor such as melanoma, head and neck, liver or kidney cancer. The CDR3 runs from the conserved cysteine through the conserved F or W. Only part of the rows carry a size: once, few, many, or a class if the clone is expanded.

V	J	size	CDR3
TRBV29-1	TRBJ2-4	NA	CSGTGVSENIQYF
TRBV4-1	TRBJ1-1	NA	CASSQVSTADTEAFF
TRBV9	TRBJ2-1	NA	CASSDGVGVPPFDNEQFF
TRBV4-1	TRBJ2-7	NA	CASSHQAEQYF
TRBV15	TRBJ2-7	NA	CATKDLSSYEQYF
TRBV15	TRBJ1-3	NA	CATSPSDGSGNTIYF
TRBV7-2	TRBJ2-7	NA	CASSLGQGLYEQYF
TRBV7-9	TRBJ2-3	NA	CASQTGDGTDTQYF
TRBV7-9	TRBJ2-1	NA	CASSLQGTYNEQFF
TRBV6-5	TRBJ2-7	NA	CASSPAPAYEQYF
TRBV7-8	TRBJ1-5	NA	CASSLLHRVSNQPQHF
TRBV10-3	TRBJ2-1	NA	CAISSPGLHYNEQFF
TRBV4-2	TRBJ1-2	few	CASSQEDRNYGYTF
TRBV5-4	TRBJ1-4	NA	CASSLGDRVKEEKLFF
TRBV10-3	TRBJ2-5	NA	CAISEPSGNYRQETQYF
TRBV9	TRBJ2-3	NA	CASSVQGQGSADTQYF
TRBV7-9	TRBJ2-3	NA	CASSLGVDTQYF
TRBV27	TRBJ2-1	once	CASSLSILGPIYNEQFF
TRBV29-1	TRBJ1-1	NA	CSVERVGGNTEAFF
TRBV2	TRBJ1-6	NA	CASSPPGASSYNSPLHF
TRBV6-5	TRBJ1-4	NA	CASSYALPNEKLFF
TRBV27	TRBJ1-2	NA	CASSPRTAYGYTF
TRBV7-9	TRBJ2-7	NA	CASSSSEGDYEQYF
TRBV6-1	TRBJ2-1	NA	CASSEGLIRIYNEQFF
TRBV19	TRBJ2-7	NA	CASSIAGAGYEQYF
TRBV27	TRBJ1-1	NA	CASSLGTGYTEAFF
TRBV27	TRBJ2-7	NA	CASSPRGPYEQYF
TRBV7-2	TRBJ2-1	NA	CASSLPSGGADEQFF
TRBV7-9	TRBJ2-1	NA	CASSSLAGETYNEQFF
TRBV25-1	TRBJ2-1	NA	CASSRLTPSDEQFF
TRBV5-1	TRBJ2-7	NA	CASSLGLASSYEQYF
TRBV28	TRBJ1-4	NA	CASSRQGANEKLFF